A single sample is the source of the 16 T cell receptor beta chains below, sequenced in a study of cytomegalovirus exposure and HLA in healthy donors. In the PCR, 60 Vbeta and 13 Jbeta primers were used. Using immunoSEQ multiplex PCR, the repertoire was profiled, and TCRdb retains in-frame clones only, with some absent. The sample lists some 140,000 clones; under 85% were seen once. The sequenced sample was PBMCs. All receptors derive from a man aged 18 to 30 in good health and CMV-seronegative.

The rearrangement uses TRBV7-2 and TRBJ2-7, with D tentatively TRBD2 (5 bases). Deletions cut 0 bases from V and 4 bases from J, with 7 bases between. The length of the CDR3 is 13 residues. CDR1 SGHTA and CDR2 FQGNSA come from the germline V gene. The CDR3 sequence is CASSLAPGYEQYF. Written as DNA, the CDR3 is TGTGCCAGCAGCTTAGCTCCGGGGTACGAGCAGTACTTC. The entire variable domain, with the rest obtained from reference TRBV7-2 and TRBJ2-7, is as follows: GAGVSQSPSNKVTEKGKDVELRCDPISGHTALYWYRQSLGQGLEFLIYFQGNSAPDKSGLPSDRFSAERTGGSVSTLTIQRTQQEDSAVYLCASSLAPGYEQYFGPGTRLTVT.

This chain connects TRBV5-1 to TRBJ2-7; D might be TRBD1 (5 bases). Trimming shortened V by 7 bases and J by 6 bases, and 20 bases separated the two germline ends. The length of the CDR3 is 14 residues. CDR1 is SGHRS and CDR2 is YFSETQ in the germline V gene. The CDR3 coding sequence is TGCGCCAGCCGATCCGGACCGCTTACAGGCGAGCAGTACTTC. It translates to CASRSGPLTGEQYF.

This chain uses TRBV27 with TRBJ2-1; a weak D match, TRBD1 (6 bases). The CDR3 consists of 15 residues. CDR1 is MNHEY, CDR2 SMNVEV, per germline (reference sequence). The V end was cut by 6 bases, the J end by 8 bases, with 20 bases between. This CDR3 is CASRLIGRGTDEQFF. The CDR3 nucleotides read TGTGCCAGCAGACTCATCGGCAGGGGCACCGATGAGCAGTTCTTC.

V gene TRBV6-6 combines with J gene TRBJ1-3, with D uncertain. The CDR3 extends over 13 amino acids. From germline, CDR1 is MNHNY and CDR2 SVGAGI (reference sequence). With 6 bases removed from V and 2 bases from J, the gap between germline ends came to 8 bases. In DNA, the CDR3 is TGTGCCAGCAGGGAGAACACTGGAAACACCATATATTTT. Translated, it gives CASRENTGNTIYF.

This chain joins TRBV19 and TRBJ1-1, with 7 bases lining up with TRBD1. V trimming: 5 bases; J trimming: 5 bases; junction bases outside the gene matches: 14. This CDR3 has 16 amino acids. The germline V gene has CDR1 LNHDA and CDR2 SQIVND (reference sequence). The CDR3 nucleotides read TGTGCCAGTAGTGGAATCCTAGGGGGCGCCGGGACTGAAGCTTTCTTT. This translates into CASSGILGGAGTEAFF.

The J gene is TRBJ2-6, the V gene TRBV10-3; D is undetermined. The V end was cut by 3 bases, the J end by 1 base, with 16 bases between. The CDR3 extends over 18 amino acids. Per germline, CDR1 ENHRY and CDR2 SYGVKD. The DNA of the CDR3 is TGTGCCATCAGTGAATTTTTCGCGAGAAATTCTGGGGCCAACGTCCTGACTTTC. Translating it yields CAISEFFARNSGANVLTF.

This clone was found once. The gene calls are TRBV6-5 and TRBJ1-5; the D gene is possibly TRBD1 (6 bases). Germline V CDR1 and CDR2: MNHEY, SVGAGI. Trimming removed 4 bases at V and 4 bases at J, with 11 bases between. The CDR3 spans 14 residues. The CDR3 sequence is CASSSGQKNQPQHF. The CDR3 bases are TGTGCCAGCAGTTCAGGACAGAAGAATCAGCCCCAGCATTTT.

In this sample, this clone turned up a few times. The chain joins TRBV4-1 to TRBJ1-5; 7 nucleotides align to TRBD1. The CDR3 is 15 residues long. V shed 0 bases and J 7 bases; nucleotides not matched to a gene: 6. CDR1 is MGHRA and CDR2 is YSYEKL in the germline V gene. For the CDR3, the DNA is TGCGCCAGCAGCCAAGAAGAGGGGGCCGGGCAGCCCCAGCATTTT. Translated, it gives CASSQEEGAGQPQHF.

This clone has a handful of counts. The V and J genes are TRBV4-3 and TRBJ1-2; D is ambiguous. The V and J ends lost 0 bases and 1 base respectively, with 6 bases between them. CDR3 length equals 14 residues. Germline V CDR1 and CDR2: LGHNA, YSLEER. The CDR3 sequence: CASSQDWLNYGYTF. In DNA form, the CDR3 reads TGCGCCAGCAGCCAAGACTGGCTTAACTATGGCTACACCTTC.

The rearrangement uses TRBV19 and TRBJ2-6; D may be TRBD1 (6 bases). Germline V gene lookup returns CDR1 LNHDA and CDR2 SQIVND (reference sequence). There are 20 residues in the CDR3. Trimming removed 7 bases at V and 0 bases at J, with 25 bases between. DNA for the CDR3: TGTGCCAGTACCCACCTAAACCACAGGGAAAATAGCTCTGGGGCCAACGTCCTGACTTTC. Protein: CASTHLNHRENSSGANVLTF.

This chain uses TRBV9 with TRBJ2-7; D uncertain. Between the trimmed V and J ends, which lost 4 bases and 2 bases, there was a span of 13 bases. CDR1 SGDLS and CDR2 YYNGEE come from the germline V gene. The CDR3 covers 14 residues. For the CDR3, the DNA is TGTGCCAGCAGCTACGGGTCTGTAACCTACGAGCAGTACTTC. Its translation is CASSYGSVTYEQYF.

This chain connects TRBV19 to TRBJ1-5, with 12 bases fitting TRBD1. V gave up 4 bases and J gave up 1 base; unmatched junction bases: 8. This CDR3 contains 18 residues. Germline V gene data show CDR1 as LNHDA and CDR2 as SQIVND (reference sequence). CDR3 DNA: TGTGCCAGTAGTACGGGGACAGGGGGCGCGAGGAGCAATCAGCCCCAGCATTTT. It is translated as CASSTGTGGARSNQPQHF.

This chain uses TRBV2 with TRBJ1-5, with a weak D call TRBD1 (5 bases). Germline CDR1 reads SNHLY; CDR2 reads FYNNEI. The CDR3 totals 14 residues. V lost 6 bases and J 3 bases, leaving 12 bases between the germline ends. CDR3 bases: TGTGCCAGCAGGACGGGGGGTCTCAATCAGCCCCAGCATTTT. The encoded protein is CASRTGGLNQPQHF.

The chain has TRBV30 and TRBJ1-5; D perhaps matches TRBD1 (5 bases). The CDR3 covers 15 residues. Germline V gives CDR1 GTSNPN, CDR2 SVGIG (reference sequence). With 1 base removed from V and 1 base from J, the gap between germline ends came to 11 bases. CDR3 bases: TGTGCCTGGAGTGCGGACACACGAAGCAATCAGCCCCAGCATTTT. Translated: CAWSADTRSNQPQHF.

This clone was observed once. This chain connects TRBV5-1 to TRBJ1-1; 7 bases line up with TRBD1. V shed 4 bases and J 4 bases; nucleotides not matched to a gene: 10. CDR3 length equals 15 residues. The germline V gene has CDR1 SGHRS and CDR2 YFSETQ. CDR3 sequence: CASSPDRAGGTEAFF. CDR3 in DNA: TGCGCCAGCAGCCCAGACAGGGCCGGGGGCACTGAAGCTTTCTTT.

This clone was observed a few times. The chain links TRBV5-1 to TRBJ2-7; the match to TRBD1 covers 8 bases. V shed 2 bases and J 3 bases; nucleotides not matched to a gene: 4. The CDR3 runs 14 residues. From germline, CDR1 is SGHRS and CDR2 YFSETQ. CDR3 loop: CASSLGQGVYEQYF. The CDR3 nucleotides are TGCGCCAGCAGCTTAGGACAGGGTGTCTACGAGCAGTACTTC.